The 24 T cell receptor beta chains listed next were all sequenced from one sample in a study of blood T cell repertoires in COVID-19. Method: immunoSEQ multiplex PCR; TCRdb's copy keeps in-frame clones and lacks some. The sample includes roughly 150,000 clones, around 89% of them seen just once. The material sequenced was peripheral blood. The receptors here all came from a man in his 60s with active or convalescent COVID-19.

V gene TRBV9 combines with J gene TRBJ1-2; D is unclear. V was pared by 0 bases and J by 7 bases, with 13 bases between. This CDR3 has 14 amino acids. Germline CDR1 and CDR2: SGDLS and YYNGEE. The DNA for the CDR3 is TGTGCCAGCAGCGTAGCTGGAGGTGCGGCTGGCTACACCTTC. Protein: CASSVAGGAAGYTF.

This chain links TRBV5-4 with TRBJ1-1, with TRBD1 matching over 7 bases. The V gene's germline CDR1 is SGHNT and CDR2 YYREEE (reference sequence). The length of the CDR3 is 14 residues. The junction had 5 bases not matched to a gene; V was cut back by 3 bases and J by 3 bases. The CDR3: CASSSGQDYTEAFF. The DNA of the CDR3 is TGTGCCAGCAGCTCTGGACAGGACTACACTGAAGCTTTCTTT.

This chain links TRBV7-2 with TRBJ2-7, with TRBD1 matching over 12 bases. With 6 bases clipped from V and 5 bases from J, the junction kept 5 bases outside the gene matches. In germline, CDR1 is SGHTA, CDR2 FQGNSA. This CDR3 is built from 14 residues. The CDR3 nucleotides read TGTGCCAGCAGGTCCGGGACAGGGGGCCACGAGCAGTACTTC. Protein sequence: CASRSGTGGHEQYF. Full variable domain (remainder filled in from reference TRBV7-2 and TRBJ2-7): GAGVSQSPSNKVTEKGKDVELRCDPISGHTALYWYRQSLGQGLEFLIYFQGNSAPDKSGLPSDRFSAERTGGSVSTLTIQRTQQEDSAVYLCASRSGTGGHEQYFGPGTRLTVT.

This clone was seen only a few times. This rearrangement joins TRBV7-2 to TRBJ2-7, with 10 bases lining up with TRBD1. Looked up from germline, CDR1 is SGHTA and CDR2 is FQGNSA. The V and J ends lost 4 bases and 3 bases, in that order; junction bases with no gene match: 3. CDR3 length: 14 amino acids. The CDR3 nucleotides read TGTGCCAGCAGCTCCGGGACAGGGGTCTACGAGCAGTACTTC. It is translated as CASSSGTGVYEQYF.

The genes are TRBV18 and TRBJ2-5; TRBD2 aligns across 11 bases. The CDR3 runs 13 residues. Germline trimming cut 2 bases from V and 14 bases from J; bases unmatched to any gene: 7. The germline V gene encodes CDR1 KGHSH and CDR2 LQKENI. In DNA form, the CDR3 reads TGTGCCAGCTCACCAGGGGCTAGCGGGAGGACTTACTTC. It translates to CASSPGASGRTYF.

This chain links TRBV4-1 with TRBJ2-1, with 7 bases fitting TRBD2. The CDR3 runs to 17 residues. CDR1 is MGHRA, CDR2 YSYEKL, per germline. Unmatched junction bases numbered 16, after V lost 0 bases and J lost 11 bases. In DNA, the CDR3 is TGCGCCAGCAGCCAAGAACGGCGGGGAGGGACCCCCATCCAGCAGTTCTTC. Encoded protein: CASSQERRGGTPIQQFF.

This sequence joins TRBV5-1 and TRBJ1-5; tentatively, D is TRBD1 (5 bases). CDR1 is SGHRS and CDR2 is YFSETQ in the germline V gene. Trimming removed 2 bases from V and 6 bases from J, with 9 bases in between. This CDR3 comprises 13 residues. The CDR3 here is CASSFDSSQPQHF. Here the CDR3 DNA reads TGCGCCAGCAGCTTCGACAGCTCTCAGCCCCAGCATTTT. The full variable domain, its missing parts supplied by reference TRBV5-1 and TRBJ1-5, is KAGVTQTPRYLIKTRGQQVTLSCSPISGHRSVSWYQQTPGQGLQFLFEYFSETQRNKGNFPGRFSGRQFSNSRSEMNVSTLELGDSALYLCASSFDSSQPQHFGDGTRLSIL.

The chain combines TRBV5-5 with TRBJ1-2; D is undetermined. Germline V CDR1 and CDR2: SGHKS, YYEKEE (reference sequence). The CDR3 is 13 amino acids. The V gene lost 4 bases and the J gene lost 4 bases, with 11 bases spanning the gap. The CDR3 sequence is CASSTASIYGYTF. CDR3 DNA sequence: TGTGCCAGCAGCACCGCGAGCATCTATGGCTACACCTTC.

The chain combines TRBV2 with TRBJ1-1; no reliable D call. The germline V gene has CDR1 SNHLY and CDR2 FYNNEI. Deletions cut 1 base from V and 6 bases from J, with 12 bases between. This CDR3 has 14 amino acids. CDR3 coding DNA: TGTGCCAGCAGTGAAGGTTTCGGGGTCCCTGAAGCTTTCTTT. Protein product: CASSEGFGVPEAFF.

The rearrangement uses TRBV19 and TRBJ1-5; D gene unclear. CDR1 and CDR2 (germline): LNHDA, SQIVND (reference sequence). This CDR3 is built from 15 residues. The V gene lost 3 bases and the J gene lost 1 base, with 10 bases spanning the gap. The CDR3 DNA reads as TGTGCCAGTAGTATTCATATAGTAAGCAATCAGCCCCAGCATTTT. Its protein product is CASSIHIVSNQPQHF.

The chain joins TRBV18 to TRBJ2-1; D may be TRBD1 (5 bases). Germline CDR1 reads KGHSH; CDR2 reads LQKENI. The CDR3 is 13 amino acids. Trimming left V 5 bases short and J 5 bases short, with 10 bases between. In DNA form, the CDR3 reads TGTGCCAGCTCATTTCGACAGAACAATGAGCAGTTCTTC. This encodes CASSFRQNNEQFF.

The chain recombines TRBV27 with TRBJ1-4; TRBD1 matches at 9 bases. The trim removed 6 bases at V and 11 bases at J, leaving 10 bases unmatched. Germline assignment: CDR1 MNHEY and CDR2 SMNVEV (reference sequence). The CDR3 is 14 amino acids. The CDR3 spells CASRPWTGAGKLFF. CDR3 coding DNA: TGTGCCAGCAGACCTTGGACAGGGGCTGGGAAACTGTTTTTT. Together with reference TRBV27 and TRBJ1-4, the CDR3 gives the full variable domain: EAQVTQNPRYLITVTGKKLTVTCSQNMNHEYMSWYRQDPGLGLRQIYYSMNVEVTDKGDVPEGYKVSRKEKRNFPLILESPSPNQTSLYFCASRPWTGAGKLFFGSGTQLSVL.

The rearrangement joins TRBV18 to TRBJ1-1; 8 nucleotides line up with TRBD1. This CDR3 is 15 amino acids long. CDR1 KGHSH and CDR2 LQKENI come from the germline V gene. Losses at the gene ends were 1 base for V and 4 bases for J; bases not matched to a gene: 5. Here the CDR3 DNA reads TGTGCCAGCTCACCACAGGGGCAGGGGGCCACTGAAGCTTTCTTT. Its translation: CASSPQGQGATEAFF.

This clone was recorded only once. The J gene is TRBJ2-3, the V gene TRBV5-6, with D uncertain. From germline, CDR1 is SGHDT and CDR2 YYEEEE. This CDR3 is built from 12 residues. The V gene lost 0 bases and the J gene lost 4 bases, with 3 bases spanning the gap. The CDR3 sequence: CASSLGADTQYF. CDR3 DNA: TGTGCCAGCAGCTTGGGCGCAGATACGCAGTATTTT.

This clone was counted a single time. This chain connects TRBV6-2 or TRBV6-3 to TRBJ1-1, with 7 bases aligning to TRBD1. J lost 2 bases, V lost 0 bases, and 6 bases had no gene match. CDR3 length equals 16 residues. Per the germline V gene, CDR1 is MNHEY and CDR2 is SVGEGT. Here the CDR3 reads CASSYSRTGANTEAFF. The CDR3 DNA sequence: TGTGCCAGCAGTTACTCGAGAACAGGGGCTAACACTGAAGCTTTCTTT.

The J gene is TRBJ1-3, the V gene TRBV2, with 7 bases that match TRBD1. The CDR3 is made up of 15 amino acids. V shed 7 bases, J shed 2 bases, and the junction held 8 bases outside the gene matches. CDR1 SNHLY and CDR2 FYNNEI come from the germline V gene. The CDR3 nucleotides read TGTGCCAGCACCCGAGAGGGACAGCCTGGAAACACCATATATTTT. This gives the protein CASTREGQPGNTIYF.

V and J are TRBV27 and TRBJ2-6; no definite D call. Trimming took 9 bases from V and 0 from J, leaving 9 bases between them. Germline CDR1 reads MNHEY; CDR2 reads SMNVEV (reference sequence). The CDR3 spans 14 residues. CDR3 bases: TGTGCCAGTAGTCTCAGCTCTGGGGCCAACGTCCTGACTTTC. It is translated as CASSLSSGANVLTF. The full variable domain, with the rest looked up from reference TRBV27 and TRBJ2-6, is EAQVTQNPRYLITVTGKKLTVTCSQNMNHEYMSWYRQDPGLGLRQIYYSMNVEVTDKGDVPEGYKVSRKEKRNFPLILESPSPNQTSLYFCASSLSSGANVLTFGAGSRLTVL.

The genes are TRBV6-5 and TRBJ2-3; possibly TRBD1 for D (6 bases). Trimming removed 6 bases at V and 1 base at J, with 14 bases between. This CDR3 spans 15 amino acids. CDR1 and CDR2 (germline): MNHEY, SVGAGI. The CDR3 reads CASRGADGRTDTQYF. The CDR3 bases are TGTGCCAGCAGGGGGGCAGACGGCCGCACAGATACGCAGTATTTT.

The rearrangement joins TRBV6-6 to TRBJ1-1; 7 bases match TRBD1. The CDR3 consists of 14 residues. Germline assignment: CDR1 MNHNY and CDR2 SVGAGI (reference sequence). Trimming took 6 bases from V and 5 from J; bases not matched to a gene: 9. The CDR3 coding sequence is TGTGCCAGCAGGGGGGGACAGTCAGAAACTGAAGCTTTCTTT. Its translation: CASRGGQSETEAFF.

This chain joins TRBV7-3 and TRBJ2-3, with D unclear. Looked up from germline, CDR1 is SGHTA and CDR2 is FQGTGA. The CDR3 runs 12 residues. V dropped 4 bases and J dropped 3 bases, with 5 bases sitting between them. This CDR3 is CASSSTTDTQYF. The DNA for the CDR3 is TGTGCCAGCAGCTCGACTACAGATACGCAGTATTTT.

The chain has TRBV6-2 or TRBV6-3 and TRBJ1-2; TRBD1 is a possible D gene (5 bases). Deletions cut 5 bases from V and 3 bases from J, with 10 bases between. The CDR3 sequence is 13 residues long. CDR1 is MNHEY, CDR2 SVGEGT, per germline. The CDR3 region is CASSGGDHYGYTF. CDR3 DNA: TGTGCCAGCAGTGGGGGGGACCACTATGGCTACACCTTC.

The rearrangement uses TRBV11-2 and TRBJ2-7, with 7 bases aligning to TRBD2. This CDR3 region has 14 residues. With V trimmed by 5 bases and J by 2 bases, 6 bases remained unmatched. Per germline, CDR1 SGHAT and CDR2 FQNNGV. The CDR3 loop is CASSLSGRPYEQYF. The CDR3, as DNA: TGTGCCAGCAGCCTTAGCGGGCGACCCTACGAGCAGTACTTC.

The chain uses TRBV7-2 and TRBJ1-2, with D unresolved. V lost 1 base, J lost 2 bases, and 5 bases lay in between. This CDR3 is built from 13 residues. The germline CDR1 and CDR2 sequences are SGHTA and FQGNSA. The CDR3 nucleotides are TGTGCCAGCAGCTTAGGCCAGAACTATGGCTACACCTTC. Translating it yields CASSLGQNYGYTF.

The chain is built from TRBV6-5 and TRBJ2-5; TRBD1 agrees at 7 bases. Per germline, CDR1 MNHEY and CDR2 SVGAGI. This CDR3 has 14 residues. With V trimmed by 4 bases and J by 0 bases, 2 bases remained unmatched. DNA of the CDR3: TGTGCCAGCAGTTTCGGACAGGACCAAGAGACCCAGTACTTC. This gives the protein CASSFGQDQETQYF.